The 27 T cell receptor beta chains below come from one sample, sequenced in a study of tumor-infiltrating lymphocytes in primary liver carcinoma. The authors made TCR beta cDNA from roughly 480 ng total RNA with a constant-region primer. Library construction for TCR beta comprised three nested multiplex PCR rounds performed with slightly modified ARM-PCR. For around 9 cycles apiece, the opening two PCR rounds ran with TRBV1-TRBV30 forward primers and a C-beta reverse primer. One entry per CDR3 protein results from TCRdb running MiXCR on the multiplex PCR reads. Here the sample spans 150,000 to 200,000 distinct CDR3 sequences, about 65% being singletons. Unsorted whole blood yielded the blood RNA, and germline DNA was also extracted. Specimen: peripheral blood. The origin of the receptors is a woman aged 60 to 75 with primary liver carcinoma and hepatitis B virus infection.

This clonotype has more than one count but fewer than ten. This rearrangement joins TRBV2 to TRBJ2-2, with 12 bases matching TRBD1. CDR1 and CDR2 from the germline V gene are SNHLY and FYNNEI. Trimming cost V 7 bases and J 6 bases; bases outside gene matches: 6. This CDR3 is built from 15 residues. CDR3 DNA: TGTGCCAGCATTCCGGGACAGGGGGCAGCCGGGGAGCTGTTTTTT. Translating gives CASIPGQGAAGELFF.

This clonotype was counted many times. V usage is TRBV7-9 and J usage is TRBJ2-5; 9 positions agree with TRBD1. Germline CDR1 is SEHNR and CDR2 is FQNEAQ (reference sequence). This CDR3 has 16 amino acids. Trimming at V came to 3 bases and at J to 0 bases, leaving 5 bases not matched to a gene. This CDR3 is CASSLTGGWDQETQYF. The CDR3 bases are TGTGCCAGCAGCTTGACAGGGGGTTGGGACCAAGAGACCCAGTACTTC.

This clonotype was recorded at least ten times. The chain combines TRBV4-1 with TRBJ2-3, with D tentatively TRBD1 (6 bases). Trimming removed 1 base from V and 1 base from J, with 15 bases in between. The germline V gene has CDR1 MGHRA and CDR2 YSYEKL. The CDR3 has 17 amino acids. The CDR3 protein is CASSQAPHRERTDTQYF. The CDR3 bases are TGCGCCAGCAGCCAAGCCCCTCACAGGGAACGCACAGATACGCAGTATTTT.

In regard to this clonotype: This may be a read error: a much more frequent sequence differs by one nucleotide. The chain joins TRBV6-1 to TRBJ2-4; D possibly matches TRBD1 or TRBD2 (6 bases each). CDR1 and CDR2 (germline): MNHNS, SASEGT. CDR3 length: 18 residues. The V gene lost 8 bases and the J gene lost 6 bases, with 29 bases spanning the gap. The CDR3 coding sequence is TGTGCCAGCGCCCACGTGTGGGGGGACAAGGGAGCGCGAAACATTCAGTACTTC. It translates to CASAHVWGDKGARNIQYF.

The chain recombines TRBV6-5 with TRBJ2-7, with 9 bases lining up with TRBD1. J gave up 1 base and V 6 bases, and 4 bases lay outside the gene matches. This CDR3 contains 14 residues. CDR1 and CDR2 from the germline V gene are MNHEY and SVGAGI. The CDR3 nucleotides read TGTGCCAGCAGACCCGGGACAGGGTCCTACGAGCAGTACTTC. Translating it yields CASRPGTGSYEQYF.

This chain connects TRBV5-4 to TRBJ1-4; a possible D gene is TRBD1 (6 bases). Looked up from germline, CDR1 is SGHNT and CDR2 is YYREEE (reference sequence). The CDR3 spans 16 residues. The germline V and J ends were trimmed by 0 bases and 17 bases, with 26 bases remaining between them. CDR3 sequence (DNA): TGTGCCAGCAGCTTGGGGGGGCAGGGCTCGAATGAAAAACCATTTTTT. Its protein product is CASSLGGQGSNEKPFF.

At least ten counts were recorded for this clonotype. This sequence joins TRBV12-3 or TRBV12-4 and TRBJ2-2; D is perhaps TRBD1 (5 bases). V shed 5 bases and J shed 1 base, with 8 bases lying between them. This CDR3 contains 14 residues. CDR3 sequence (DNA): TGTGCCAGCAGTGGACAACGGAACACCGGGGAGCTGTTTTTT. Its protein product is CASSGQRNTGELFF.

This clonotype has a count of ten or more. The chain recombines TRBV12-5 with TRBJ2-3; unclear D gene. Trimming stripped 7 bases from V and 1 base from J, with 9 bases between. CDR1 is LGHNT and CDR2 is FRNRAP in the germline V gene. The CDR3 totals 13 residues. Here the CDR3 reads CASVLPGTDTQYF. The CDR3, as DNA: TGTGCTAGTGTCCTCCCGGGCACAGATACGCAGTATTTT.

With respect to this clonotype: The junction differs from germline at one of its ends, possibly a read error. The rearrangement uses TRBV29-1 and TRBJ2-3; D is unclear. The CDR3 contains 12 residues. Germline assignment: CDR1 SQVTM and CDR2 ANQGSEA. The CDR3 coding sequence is TGCAGCATTGAAGTGGCTAGGGATACGCAGTATTTT. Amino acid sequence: CSIEVARDTQYF.

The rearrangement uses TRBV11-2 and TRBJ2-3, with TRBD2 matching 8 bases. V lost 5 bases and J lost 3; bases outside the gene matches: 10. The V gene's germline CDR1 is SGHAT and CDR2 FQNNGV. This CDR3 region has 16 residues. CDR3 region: CASSPGMTSATDTQYF. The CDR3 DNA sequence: TGTGCCAGCAGCCCAGGAATGACTAGCGCAACAGATACGCAGTATTTT.

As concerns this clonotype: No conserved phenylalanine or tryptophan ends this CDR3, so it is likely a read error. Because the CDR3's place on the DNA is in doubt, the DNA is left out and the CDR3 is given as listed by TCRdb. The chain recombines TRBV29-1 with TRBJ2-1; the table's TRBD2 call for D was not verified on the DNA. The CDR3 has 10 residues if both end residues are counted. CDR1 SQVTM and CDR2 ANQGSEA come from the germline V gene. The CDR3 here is CSVERGLRFL.

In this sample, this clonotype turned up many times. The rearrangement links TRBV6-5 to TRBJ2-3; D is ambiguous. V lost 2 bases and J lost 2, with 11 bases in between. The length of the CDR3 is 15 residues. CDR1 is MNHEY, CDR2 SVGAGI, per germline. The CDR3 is CASSYRAQFTDTQYF. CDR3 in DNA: TGTGCCAGCAGTTACCGGGCCCAATTCACAGATACGCAGTATTTT.

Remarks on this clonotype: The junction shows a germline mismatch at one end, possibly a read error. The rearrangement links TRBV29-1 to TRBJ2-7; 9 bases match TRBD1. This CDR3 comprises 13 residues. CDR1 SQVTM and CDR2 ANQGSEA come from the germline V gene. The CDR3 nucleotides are TGCAGCGTTGTTCCGGGACAGGGTTACGAGCATTACTTC. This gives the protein CSVVPGQGYEHYF.

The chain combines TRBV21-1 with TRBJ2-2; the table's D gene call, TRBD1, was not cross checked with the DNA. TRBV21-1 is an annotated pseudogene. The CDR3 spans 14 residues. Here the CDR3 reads CAPYGGAQTGGLFF. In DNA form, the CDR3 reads TGTGCCCCCTACGGGGGGGCGCAGACCGGGGGGCTGTTTTTT.

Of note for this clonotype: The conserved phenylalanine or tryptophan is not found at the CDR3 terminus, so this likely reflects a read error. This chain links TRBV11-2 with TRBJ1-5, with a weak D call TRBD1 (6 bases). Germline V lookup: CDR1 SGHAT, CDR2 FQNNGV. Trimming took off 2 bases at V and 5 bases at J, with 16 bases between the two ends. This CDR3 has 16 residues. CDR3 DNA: TGTGCCAGCAGCTTAAGGGGGGGGGCGTCGCATCAGCCCCAGCATCTT. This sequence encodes CASSLRGGASHQPQHL.

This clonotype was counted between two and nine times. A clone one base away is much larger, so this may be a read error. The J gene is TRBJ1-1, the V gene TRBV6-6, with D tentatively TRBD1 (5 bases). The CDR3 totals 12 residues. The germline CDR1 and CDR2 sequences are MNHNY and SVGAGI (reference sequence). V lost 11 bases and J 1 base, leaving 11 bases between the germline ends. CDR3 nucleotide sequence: TGTGCCTGCAAGGACACGAACACTGAAGCTTTCTTT. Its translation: CACKDTNTEAFF.

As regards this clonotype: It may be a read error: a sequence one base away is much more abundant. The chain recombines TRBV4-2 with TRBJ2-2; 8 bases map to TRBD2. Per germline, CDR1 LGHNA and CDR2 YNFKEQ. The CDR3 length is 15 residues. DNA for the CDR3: TGTGCCAGCAGCCCGCCCGGGAGGGACACCTGGGAGCTGTTTTTT. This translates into CASSPPGRDTWELFF.

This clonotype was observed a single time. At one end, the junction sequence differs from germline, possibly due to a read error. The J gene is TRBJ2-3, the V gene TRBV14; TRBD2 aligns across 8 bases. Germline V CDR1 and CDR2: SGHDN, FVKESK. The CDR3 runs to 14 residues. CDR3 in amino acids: CTSDAGGFTDTQYF. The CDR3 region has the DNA TGTACCAGCGATGCGGGGGGCTTTACAGATACGCAGTATTTT.

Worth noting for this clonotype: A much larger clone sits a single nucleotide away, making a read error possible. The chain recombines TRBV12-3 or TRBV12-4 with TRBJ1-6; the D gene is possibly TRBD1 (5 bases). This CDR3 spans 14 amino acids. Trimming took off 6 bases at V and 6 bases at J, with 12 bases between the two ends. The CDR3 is CASRYRIGNSPLHF. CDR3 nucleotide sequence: TGTGCCAGCAGATACAGGATTGGTAATTCACCCCTCCACTTT.

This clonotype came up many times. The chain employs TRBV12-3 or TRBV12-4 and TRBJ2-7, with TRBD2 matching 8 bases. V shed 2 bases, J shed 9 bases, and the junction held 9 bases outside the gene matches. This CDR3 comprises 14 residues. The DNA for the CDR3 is TGTGCCAGCAGTTTAAGCGGGGGACTAGTTGGGCAGTACTTC. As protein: CASSLSGGLVGQYF.

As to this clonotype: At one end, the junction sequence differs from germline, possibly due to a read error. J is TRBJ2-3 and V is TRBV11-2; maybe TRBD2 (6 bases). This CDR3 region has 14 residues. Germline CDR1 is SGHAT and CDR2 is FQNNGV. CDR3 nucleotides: TGTGCCAGTAGCTTGGACGGGGGTACAGATACGCAGTATTTT. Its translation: CASSLDGGTDTQYF.

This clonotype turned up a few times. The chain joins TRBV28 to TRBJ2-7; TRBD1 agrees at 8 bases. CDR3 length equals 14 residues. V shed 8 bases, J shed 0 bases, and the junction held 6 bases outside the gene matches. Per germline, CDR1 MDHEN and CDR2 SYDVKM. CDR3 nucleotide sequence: TGTGCCAGCTACGGACAGGGCGCCTCCTACGAGCAGTACTTC. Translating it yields CASYGQGASYEQYF.

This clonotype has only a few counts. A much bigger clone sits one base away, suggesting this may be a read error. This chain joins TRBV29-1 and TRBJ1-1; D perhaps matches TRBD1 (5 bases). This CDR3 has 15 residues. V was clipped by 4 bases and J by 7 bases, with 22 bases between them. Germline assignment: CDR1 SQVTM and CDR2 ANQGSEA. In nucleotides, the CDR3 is TGCAGCGTTGTTGGGGTCCAAAGGGACGGCTTTGAAGCTTTCTTT. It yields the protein CSVVGVQRDGFEAFF. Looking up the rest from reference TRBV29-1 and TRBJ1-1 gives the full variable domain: SAVISQKPSRDICQRGTSLTIQCQVDSQVTMMFWYRQQPGQSLTLIATANQGSEATYESGFVIDKFPISRPNLTFSTLTVSNMSPEDSSIYLCSVVGVQRDGFEAFFGQGTRLTVV.

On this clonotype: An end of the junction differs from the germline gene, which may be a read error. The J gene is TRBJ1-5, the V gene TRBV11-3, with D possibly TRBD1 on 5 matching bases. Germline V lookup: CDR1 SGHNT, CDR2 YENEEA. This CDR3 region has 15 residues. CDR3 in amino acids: CANSLDLGVAQHQHF. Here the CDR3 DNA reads TGTGCCAACAGCTTAGATCTGGGGGTGGCTCAGCACCAGCATTTT.

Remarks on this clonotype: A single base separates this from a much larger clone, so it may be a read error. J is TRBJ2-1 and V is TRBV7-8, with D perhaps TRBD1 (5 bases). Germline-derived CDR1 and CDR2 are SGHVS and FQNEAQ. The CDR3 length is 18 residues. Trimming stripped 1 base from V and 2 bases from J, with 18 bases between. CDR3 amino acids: CASSLVSGHGRAYNEQFF. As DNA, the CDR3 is TGTGCCAGCAGCTTAGTTTCCGGACATGGCAGAGCCTACAATGAGCAGTTCTTC.

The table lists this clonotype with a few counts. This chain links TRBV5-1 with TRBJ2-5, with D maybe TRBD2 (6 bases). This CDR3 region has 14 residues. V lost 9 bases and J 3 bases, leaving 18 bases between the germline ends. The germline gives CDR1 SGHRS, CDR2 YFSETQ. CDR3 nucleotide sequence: TGCGCCACATCACCCGGGGGTAACGAAGAGACCCAGTACTTC. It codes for CATSPGGNEETQYF.

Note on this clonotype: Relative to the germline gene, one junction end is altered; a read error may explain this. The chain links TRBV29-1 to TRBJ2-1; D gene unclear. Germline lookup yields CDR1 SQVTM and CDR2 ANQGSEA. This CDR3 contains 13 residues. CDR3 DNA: TGCAGTGTTGTCCGAACCCAGCAAAATGATCAGTTCTTC. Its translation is CSVVRTQQNDQFF.